The TCR beta chain under discussion was sequenced for a study of OX40 agonist ivuxolimab in advanced cancers. Repertoires were generated with immunoSEQ multiplex PCR, while TCRdb's copy carries only in-frame clones and drops some. Among around 110,000 clones listed, about 93% were seen once. Trimming removed 1 base at V and 6 bases at J, with 7 bases between. The CDR3 is 14 amino acids. CDR1 and CDR2 from the germline V gene are SGHDN and FVKESK. The sequences come from CD4+ or CD8+ T cells sorted from blood, collected in a trial of the OX40 agonist ivuxolimab. This TCR was sampled from an adult with an advanced solid tumor such as melanoma, head and neck, liver or kidney cancer. V gene TRBV14 combines with J gene TRBJ1-6, with D unclear. The DNA of the CDR3 is TGTGCCAGCAGCCAAGTGAAGGGTAATTCACCCCTCCACTTT. This sequence encodes CASSQVKGNSPLHF.